This TCR beta chain was obtained from a study of T-cell reconstitution after alpha-beta-depleted transplantation in children. Study outcomes and limitations: Reportedly, roughly two months post-transplant, alpha-beta T cells arose from several hundred expanded graft clones. At day 60, the high TCRbeta diversity found in some patients originated from recipient T cells and thymic progenitors that had survived. A year had passed since transplant, and T-cell counts and diversity by then came mostly from newly produced T cells.

This CDR3 spans 16 amino acids. The germline V and J ends were trimmed by 0 bases and 3 bases, with 12 bases remaining between them. Germline V gives CDR1 SGHRS, CDR2 YFSETQ. Using unique molecular identifiers, the investigators prepared the TCRbeta library. TCRdb independently ran MiXCR on the PCR reads; one entry per CDR3 protein. The sample lists some 600,000 distinct CDR3 sequences; about an eighth were seen once. This clonotype was picked up many times. The antigen is unknown. The V call is TRBV5-1, the J call TRBJ2-2; weak D call: TRBD1 (5 bases). The specimen comprised PBMCs, mostly from graft donor cells, sampled 360 days after TCRalphabeta/CD19-depleted stem cell transplant. This receptor was taken from a male patient younger than 18 who had a stem cell transplant for acute myeloid leukemia, so the T cells may come from the graft donor. Here the CDR3 DNA reads TGCGCCAGCAGCTTGGACGTCAGGGTGGACACCGGGGAGCTGTTTTTT. Protein product: CASSLDVRVDTGELFF.